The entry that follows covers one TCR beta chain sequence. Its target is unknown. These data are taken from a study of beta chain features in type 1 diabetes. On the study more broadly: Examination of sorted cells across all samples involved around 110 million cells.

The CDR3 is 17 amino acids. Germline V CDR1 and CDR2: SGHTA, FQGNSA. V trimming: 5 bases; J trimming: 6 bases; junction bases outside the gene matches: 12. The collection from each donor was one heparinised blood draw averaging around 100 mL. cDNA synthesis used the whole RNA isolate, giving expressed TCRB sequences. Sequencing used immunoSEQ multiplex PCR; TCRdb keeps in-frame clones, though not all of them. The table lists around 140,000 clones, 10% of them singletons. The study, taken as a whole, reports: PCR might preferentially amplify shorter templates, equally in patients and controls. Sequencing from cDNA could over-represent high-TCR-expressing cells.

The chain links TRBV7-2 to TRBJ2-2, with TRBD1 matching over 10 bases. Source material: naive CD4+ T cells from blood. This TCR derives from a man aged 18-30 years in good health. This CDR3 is CASSLTRDRGLAGELFF. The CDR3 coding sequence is TGTGCCAGCAGCCTCACCCGGGACAGGGGTTTGGCCGGGGAGCTGTTTTTT.